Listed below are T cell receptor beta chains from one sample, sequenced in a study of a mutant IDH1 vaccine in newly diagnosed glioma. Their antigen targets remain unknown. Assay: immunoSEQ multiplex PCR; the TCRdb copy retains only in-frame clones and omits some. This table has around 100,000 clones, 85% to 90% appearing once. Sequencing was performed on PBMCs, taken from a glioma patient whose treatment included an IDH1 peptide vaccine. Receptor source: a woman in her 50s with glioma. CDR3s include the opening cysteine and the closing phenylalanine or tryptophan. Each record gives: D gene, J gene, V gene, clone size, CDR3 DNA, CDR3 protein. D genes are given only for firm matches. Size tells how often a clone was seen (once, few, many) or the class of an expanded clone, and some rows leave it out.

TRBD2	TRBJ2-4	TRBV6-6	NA	TGTGCCAGCAAGGCGGGAGAGGGGAACATTCAGTACTTC	CASKAGEGNIQYF
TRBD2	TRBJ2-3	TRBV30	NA	TGTGCCTGTGATCATCCGGGGGGAGATACGCAGTATTTT	CACDHPGGDTQYF
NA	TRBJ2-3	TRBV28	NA	TGTGCCAGCAGTCAGACCAGGGTGGATACGCAGTATTTT	CASSQTRVDTQYF
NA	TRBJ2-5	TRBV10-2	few	TGCGCCAGCAGCAGGGGCATGGGGGCGACCCAGTACTTC	CASSRGMGATQYF
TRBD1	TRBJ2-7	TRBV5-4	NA	TGTGCCAGCAGCTGGACAGGGGGCAACGAGCAGTACTTC	CASSWTGGNEQYF
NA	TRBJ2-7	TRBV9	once	TGTGCCAGCAGCGTAGCTGAGTGGGGCGAGCAGTACTTC	CASSVAEWGEQYF
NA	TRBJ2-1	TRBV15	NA	TGTGCCACCAGCAGAGAAAGAAATCAAGGGGTGAATGAGCAGTTCTTC	CATSRERNQGVNEQFF
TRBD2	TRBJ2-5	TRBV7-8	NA	TGTGCCAGCAGCCCCCGGACTAGCGCCCCCCAAGAGACCCAGTACTTC	CASSPRTSAPQETQYF
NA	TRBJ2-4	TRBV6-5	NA	TGTGCCAGCAGTTACAGTCAGGGAACCAAAAACATTCAGTACTTC	CASSYSQGTKNIQYF
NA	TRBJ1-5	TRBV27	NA	TGTGCCAGCAGTTTTAACAGGGAGGTTGGTCAGCCCCAGCATTTT	CASSFNREVGQPQHF
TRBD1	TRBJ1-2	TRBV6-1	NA	TGTGCCAGCAGTAAGGACAGGTTCATCTATGGCTACACCTTC	CASSKDRFIYGYTF
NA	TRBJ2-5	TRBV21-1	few	TGTGCCAGCAGCGTCCGGGGGGTTGGGGGCGAGACCCAGTACTTC	CASSVRGVGGETQYF
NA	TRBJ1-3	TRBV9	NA	TGTGCCAGCAGCCTCTACGGGGGATCTGGAAACACCATATATTTT	CASSLYGGSGNTIYF
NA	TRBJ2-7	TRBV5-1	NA	TGCGCCAGCAGCTTGGCCGTTACCCACGAGCAGTACTTC	CASSLAVTHEQYF
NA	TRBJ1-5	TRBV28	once	TGTGCCAGCACCCGCCCTCCGGGAGTTCAGCCCCAGCATTTT	CASTRPPGVQPQHF
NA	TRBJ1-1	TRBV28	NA	TGTGCCAGCAGTTTATTTTCAGGGCCCAGCGCTGAAGCTTTCTTT	CASSLFSGPSAEAFF
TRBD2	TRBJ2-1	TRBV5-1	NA	TGCGCCAGCAGCCCCCCATCTAGCGGGACCAACTACAATGAGCAGTTCTTC	CASSPPSSGTNYNEQFF
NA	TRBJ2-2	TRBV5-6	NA	TGTGCCAGCAGCTTGGTTATCGGACTCTCTTCCAGGGAGCTGTTTTTT	CASSLVIGLSSRELFF
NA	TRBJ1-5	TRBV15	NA	TGTGCCACCAGCAACCATTTGAGCAATCAGCCCCAGCATTTT	CATSNHLSNQPQHF
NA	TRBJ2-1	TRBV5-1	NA	TGCGCCAGCGGGCTTGAGGGTTTCTCCTACAATGAGCAGTTCTTC	CASGLEGFSYNEQFF
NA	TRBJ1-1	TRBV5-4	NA	TGTGCCAGCAGTCGGACAGACACTGAAGCTTTCTTT	CASSRTDTEAFF
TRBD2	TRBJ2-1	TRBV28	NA	TGTGCCAGCACTAGGACTAGTCTCGGTGAGCAGTTCTTC	CASTRTSLGEQFF
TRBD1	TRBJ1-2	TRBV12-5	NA	TGTGCTAGTGGTACTCCCGGACAGGGTAGTGGCTACACCTTC	CASGTPGQGSGYTF
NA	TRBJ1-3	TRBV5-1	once	TGCGCCAGCAGCTTGGGAACGGGGGGCTCTGGAAACACCATATATTTT	CASSLGTGGSGNTIYF
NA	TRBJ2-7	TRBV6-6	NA	TGTGCCAGCAGTTACGAAGGGCGGGAGCAGTACTTC	CASSYEGREQYF
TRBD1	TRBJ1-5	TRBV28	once	TGTGCCAGCAGTTTAAAGACAGGGAGGCTCTATAGCAATCAGCCCCAGCATTTT	CASSLKTGRLYSNQPQHF
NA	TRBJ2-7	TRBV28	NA	TGTGCCAGCAGTGCTCCGGGACAGGGGCTAGCGGGAACGTACGAGCAGTACTTC	CASSAPGQGLAGTYEQYF
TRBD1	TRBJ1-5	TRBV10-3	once	TGTGCCATCAGCCCGGACAGGGTCTATCAGCCCCAGCATTTT	CAISPDRVYQPQHF
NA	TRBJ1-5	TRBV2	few	TGTGCCAGTCAAGAGAGCAATCAGCCCCAGCATTTT	CASQESNQPQHF
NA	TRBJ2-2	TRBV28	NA	TGTGCCAGCAGTCAGCCTCACACCGGGGAGCTGTTTTTT	CASSQPHTGELFF
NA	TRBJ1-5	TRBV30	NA	TGTGCCTGGACCCCCCCAGGGTGGAATCAGCCCCAGCATTTT	CAWTPPGWNQPQHF
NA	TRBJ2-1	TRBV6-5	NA	TGTGCCAGCAGTATCAGGGGCGGTGAGCAGTTCTTC	CASSIRGGEQFF
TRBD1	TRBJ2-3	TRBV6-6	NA	TGTGCCAGCAGCCTTGGACAGGGACGCCTTACGCAGTATTTT	CASSLGQGRLTQYF
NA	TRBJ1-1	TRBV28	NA	TGTGCCAGCAGTTTGCATCATCTTTGGGGCACTTTGATGAACACTGAAGCTTTCTTT	CASSLHHLWGTLMNTEAFF
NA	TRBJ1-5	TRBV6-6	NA	TGTGCCAGCAGCCAAGGAAGGGCCTCCCAGCCCCAGCATTTT	CASSQGRASQPQHF
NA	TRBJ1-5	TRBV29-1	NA	TGCAGCGTCGAGGACGGTAGCAATCAGCCCCAGCATTTT	CSVEDGSNQPQHF
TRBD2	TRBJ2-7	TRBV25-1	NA	TGTGCCAGCAGTGGCCAAATAGGACTAGCTGCCTACGAGCAGTACTTC	CASSGQIGLAAYEQYF
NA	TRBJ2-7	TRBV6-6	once	TGTGCCAGCACGGAAGGCGCGGGATTAAGTGTTCTCGAGCAGTACTTC	CASTEGAGLSVLEQYF
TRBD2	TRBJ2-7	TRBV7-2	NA	TGTGCCAGCAGCTCGGGACTAGCCGCCTACGAGCAGTACTTC	CASSSGLAAYEQYF
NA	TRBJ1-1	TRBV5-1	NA	TGCGCCAGCAGCTCAGGCAAGGGGAAAGCTTTCTTT	CASSSGKGKAFF
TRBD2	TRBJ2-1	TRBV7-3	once	TGTGCCAGCAGCTTAGCGGGAGATTCCTACAATGAGCAGTTCTTC	CASSLAGDSYNEQFF
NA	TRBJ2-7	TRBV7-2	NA	TGTGCCAGCAGCTCCCGTGACTACGGTCGCTACGAGCAGTACTTC	CASSSRDYGRYEQYF
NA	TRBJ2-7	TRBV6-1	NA	TGTGCCAGCAGTGTAGGGCAGGGAGGCTTATTCTACGAGCAGTACTTC	CASSVGQGGLFYEQYF
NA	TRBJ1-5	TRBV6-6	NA	TGTGCCAGCAGCTCGAACAGCGGAGGCAATCAGCCCCAGCATTTT	CASSSNSGGNQPQHF
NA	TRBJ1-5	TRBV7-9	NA	TGTGCCAGCAGCACACTCATGGACATTCAGCCCCAGCATTTT	CASSTLMDIQPQHF
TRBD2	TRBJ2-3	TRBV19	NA	TGTGCCAGTAGTATAAGAGCCGGACAGGGGACTAGCGGGAGCTCAGATACGCAGTATTTT	CASSIRAGQGTSGSSDTQYF
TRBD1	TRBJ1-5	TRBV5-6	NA	TGTGCCAGCAGCTTGAGTGACGGGACAGGGGGTTATCAGCCCCAGCATTTT	CASSLSDGTGGYQPQHF
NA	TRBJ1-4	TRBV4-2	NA	TGTGCCAGCAGCCACAGTCACGGAAATGTTTCAACTAATGAAAAACTGTTTTTT	CASSHSHGNVSTNEKLFF
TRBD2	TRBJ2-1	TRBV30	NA	TGTGCCTGGAGTGTATGGGGGACTAGCGGATACAATGAGCAGTTCTTC	CAWSVWGTSGYNEQFF
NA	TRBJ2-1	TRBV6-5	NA	TGTGCCAGCAGCCGTTTTGGGGCAGACAATGAGCAGTTCTTC	CASSRFGADNEQFF
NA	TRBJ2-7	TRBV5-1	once	TGCGCCAGCAGATACCGAGGGGGGGCCTACGAGCAGTACTTC	CASRYRGGAYEQYF
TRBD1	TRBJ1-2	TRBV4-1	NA	TGCGCCAGCAGCCAAGTACAGGGGCGTCGTGACTATGGCTACACCTTC	CASSQVQGRRDYGYTF
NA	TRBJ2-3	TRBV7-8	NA	TGTGCCACTTGCCCCAGGGGATCGGGAACAGATACGCAGTATTTT	CATCPRGSGTDTQYF
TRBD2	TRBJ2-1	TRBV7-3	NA	TGTGCCAGCAGCCCGGGACTAGCGGACTACAATGAGCAGTTCTTC	CASSPGLADYNEQFF
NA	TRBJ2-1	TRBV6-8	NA	TGTGCCAGCGGCCGGGACATACCCTACAATGAGCAGTTCTTC	CASGRDIPYNEQFF